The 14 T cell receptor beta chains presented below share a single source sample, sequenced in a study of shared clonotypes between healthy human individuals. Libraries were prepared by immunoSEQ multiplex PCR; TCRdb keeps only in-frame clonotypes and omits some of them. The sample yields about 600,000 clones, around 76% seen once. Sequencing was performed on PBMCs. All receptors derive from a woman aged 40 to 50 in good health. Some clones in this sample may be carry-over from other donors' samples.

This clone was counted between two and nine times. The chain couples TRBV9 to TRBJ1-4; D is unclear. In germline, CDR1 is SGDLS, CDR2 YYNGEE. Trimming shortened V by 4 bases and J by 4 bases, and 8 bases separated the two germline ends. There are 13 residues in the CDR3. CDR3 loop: CASSRWLNEKLFF. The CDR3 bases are TGTGCCAGCAGCCGATGGCTTAATGAAAAACTGTTTTTT.

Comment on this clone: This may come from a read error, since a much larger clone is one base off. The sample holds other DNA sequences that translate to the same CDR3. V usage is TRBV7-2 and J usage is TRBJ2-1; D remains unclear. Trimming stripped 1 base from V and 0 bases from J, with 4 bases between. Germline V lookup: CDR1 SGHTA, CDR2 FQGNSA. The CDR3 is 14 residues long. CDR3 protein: CASSLGGSYNEQFF. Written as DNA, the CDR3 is TGTGCCAGCAGCTTAGGCGGCTCCTACAATGAGCAGTTCTTC. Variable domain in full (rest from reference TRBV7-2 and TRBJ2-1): GAGVSQSPSNKVTEKGKDVELRCDPISGHTALYWYRQSLGQGLEFLIYFQGNSAPDKSGLPSDRFSAERTGGSVSTLTIQRTQQEDSAVYLCASSLGGSYNEQFFGPGTRLTVL.

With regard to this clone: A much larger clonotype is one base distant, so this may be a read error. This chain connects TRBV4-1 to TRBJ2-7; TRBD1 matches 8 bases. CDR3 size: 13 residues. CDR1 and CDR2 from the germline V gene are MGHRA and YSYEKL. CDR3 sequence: CACSQDRVGEQYF. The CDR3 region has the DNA TGTGCCTGCAGCCAGGACAGGGTGGGCGAGCAGTACTTC.

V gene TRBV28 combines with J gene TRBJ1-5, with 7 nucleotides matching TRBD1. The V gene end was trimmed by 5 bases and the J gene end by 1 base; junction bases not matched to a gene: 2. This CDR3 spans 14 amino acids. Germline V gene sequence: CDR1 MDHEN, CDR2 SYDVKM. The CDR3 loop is CASSPQGSNQPQHF. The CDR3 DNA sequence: TGTGCCAGCAGTCCACAGGGGAGCAATCAGCCCCAGCATTTT.

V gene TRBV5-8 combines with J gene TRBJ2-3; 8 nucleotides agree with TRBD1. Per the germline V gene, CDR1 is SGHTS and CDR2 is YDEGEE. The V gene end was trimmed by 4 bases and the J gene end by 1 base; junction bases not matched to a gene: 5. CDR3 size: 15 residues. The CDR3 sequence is CASSRQGHGTDTQYF. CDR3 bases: TGTGCCAGCAGCCGACAGGGGCACGGCACAGATACGCAGTATTTT. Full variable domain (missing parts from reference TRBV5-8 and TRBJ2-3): EAGVTQSPTHLIKTRGQQATLRCSPISGHTSVYWYQQALGLGLQFLLWYDEGEERNRGNFPPRFSGRQFPNYSSELNVNALELEDSALYLCASSRQGHGTDTQYFGPGTRLTVL.

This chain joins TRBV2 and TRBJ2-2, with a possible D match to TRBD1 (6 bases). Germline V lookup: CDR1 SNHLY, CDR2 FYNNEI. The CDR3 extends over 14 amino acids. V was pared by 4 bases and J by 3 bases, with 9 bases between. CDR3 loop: CASSGDTYTGELFF. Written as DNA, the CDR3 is TGTGCCAGCAGTGGGGACACATACACCGGGGAGCTGTTTTTT.

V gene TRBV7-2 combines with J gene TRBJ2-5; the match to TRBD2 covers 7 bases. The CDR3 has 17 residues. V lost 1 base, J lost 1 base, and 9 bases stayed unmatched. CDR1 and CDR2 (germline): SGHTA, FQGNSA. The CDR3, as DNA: TGTGCCAGCAGCTTAGGCGTCCTGAGCGGGGCCCAAGAGACCCAGTACTTC. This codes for CASSLGVLSGAQETQYF.

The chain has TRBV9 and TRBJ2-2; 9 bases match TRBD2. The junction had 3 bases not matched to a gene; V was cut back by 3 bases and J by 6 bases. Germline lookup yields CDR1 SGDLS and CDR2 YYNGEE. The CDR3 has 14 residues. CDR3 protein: CASSEGLASGELFF. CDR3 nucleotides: TGTGCCAGCAGCGAGGGACTAGCTTCCGGGGAGCTGTTTTTT.

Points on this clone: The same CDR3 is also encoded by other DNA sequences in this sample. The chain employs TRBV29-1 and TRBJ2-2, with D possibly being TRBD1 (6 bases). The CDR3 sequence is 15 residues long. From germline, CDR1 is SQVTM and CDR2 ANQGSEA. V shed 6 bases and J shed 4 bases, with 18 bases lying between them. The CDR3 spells CSVNPTGMGTGELFF. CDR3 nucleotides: TGCAGCGTAAATCCTACAGGGATGGGCACCGGGGAGCTGTTTTTT.

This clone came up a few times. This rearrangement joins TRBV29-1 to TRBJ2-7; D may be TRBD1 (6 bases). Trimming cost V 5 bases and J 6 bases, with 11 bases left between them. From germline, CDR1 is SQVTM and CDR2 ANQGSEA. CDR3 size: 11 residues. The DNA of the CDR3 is TGCAGCGTTACTACAGGGCCCGAGCAGTACTTC. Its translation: CSVTTGPEQYF.

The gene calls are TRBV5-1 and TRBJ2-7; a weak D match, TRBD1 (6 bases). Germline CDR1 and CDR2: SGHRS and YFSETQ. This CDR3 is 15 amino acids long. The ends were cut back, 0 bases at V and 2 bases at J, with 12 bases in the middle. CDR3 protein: CASSLEAGAAYEQYF. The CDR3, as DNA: TGCGCCAGCAGCTTGGAAGCAGGGGCTGCCTACGAGCAGTACTTC. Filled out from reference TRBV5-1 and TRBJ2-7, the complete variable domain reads KAGVTQTPRYLIKTRGQQVTLSCSPISGHRSVSWYQQTPGQGLQFLFEYFSETQRNKGNFPGRFSGRQFSNSRSEMNVSTLELGDSALYLCASSLEAGAAYEQYFGPGTRLTVT.

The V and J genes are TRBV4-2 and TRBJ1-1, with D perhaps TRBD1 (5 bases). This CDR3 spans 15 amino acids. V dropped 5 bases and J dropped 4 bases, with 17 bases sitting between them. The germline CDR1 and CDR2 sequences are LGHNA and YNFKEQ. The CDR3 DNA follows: TGTGCCAGCAGCGCGTGGGGGGGAAAGAGCACTGAAGCTTTCTTT. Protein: CASSAWGGKSTEAFF.

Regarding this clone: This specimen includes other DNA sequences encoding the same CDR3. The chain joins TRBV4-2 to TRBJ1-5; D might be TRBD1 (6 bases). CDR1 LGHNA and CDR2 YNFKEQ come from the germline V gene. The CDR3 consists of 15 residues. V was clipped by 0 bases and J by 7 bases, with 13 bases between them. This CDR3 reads CASSQDPGGGQPQHF. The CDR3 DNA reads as TGTGCCAGCAGCCAAGATCCGGGGGGCGGCCAGCCCCAGCATTTT.

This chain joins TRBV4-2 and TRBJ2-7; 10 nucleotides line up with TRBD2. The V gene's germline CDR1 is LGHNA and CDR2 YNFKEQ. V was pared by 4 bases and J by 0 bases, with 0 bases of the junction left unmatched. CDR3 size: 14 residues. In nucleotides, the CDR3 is TGTGCCAGCAGCCGACTAGCGGGCTCCTACGAGCAGTACTTC. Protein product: CASSRLAGSYEQYF.